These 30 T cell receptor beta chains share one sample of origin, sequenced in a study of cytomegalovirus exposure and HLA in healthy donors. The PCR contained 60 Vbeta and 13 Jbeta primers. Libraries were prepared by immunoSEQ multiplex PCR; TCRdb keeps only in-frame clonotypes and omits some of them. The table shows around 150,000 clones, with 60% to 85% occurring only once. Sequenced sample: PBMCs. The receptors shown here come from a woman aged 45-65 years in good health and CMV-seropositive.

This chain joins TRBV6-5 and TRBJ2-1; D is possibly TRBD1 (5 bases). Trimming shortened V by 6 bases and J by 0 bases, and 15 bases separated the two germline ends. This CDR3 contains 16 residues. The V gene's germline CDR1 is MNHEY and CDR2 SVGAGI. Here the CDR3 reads CASSYGQASSYNEQFF. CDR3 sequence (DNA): TGTGCCAGCAGCTACGGACAAGCGAGCTCCTACAATGAGCAGTTCTTC.

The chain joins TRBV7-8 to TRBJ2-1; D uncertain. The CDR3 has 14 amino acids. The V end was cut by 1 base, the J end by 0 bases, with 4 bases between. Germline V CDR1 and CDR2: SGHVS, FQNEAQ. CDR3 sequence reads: CASSLGSSYNEQFF. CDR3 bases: TGTGCCAGCAGCTTAGGTAGCTCCTACAATGAGCAGTTCTTC.

CDR3 sequence reads: CASNLMESPLHF. The CDR3 DNA reads as TGTGCCAGCAACCTGATGGAGTCACCCCTCCACTTT. The chain combines TRBV5-8 with TRBJ1-6; D unresolved. The CDR3 loop spans 12 amino acids. The V and J ends lost 6 bases and 10 bases respectively, with 11 bases between them. Germline values: CDR1 SGHTS, CDR2 YDEGEE. The whole variable domain, filled in from reference TRBV5-8 and TRBJ1-6, reads EAGVTQSPTHLIKTRGQQATLRCSPISGHTSVYWYQQALGLGLQFLLWYDEGEERNRGNFPPRFSGRQFPNYSSELNVNALELEDSALYLCASNLMESPLHFGNGTRLTVT.

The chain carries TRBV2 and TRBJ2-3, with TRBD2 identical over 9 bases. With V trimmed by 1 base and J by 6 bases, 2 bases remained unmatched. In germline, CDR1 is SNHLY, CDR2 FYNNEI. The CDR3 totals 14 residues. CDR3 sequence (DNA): TGTGCCAGCAGTGAAGTAGCGGGGGCTGATACGCAGTATTTT. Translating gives CASSEVAGADTQYF.

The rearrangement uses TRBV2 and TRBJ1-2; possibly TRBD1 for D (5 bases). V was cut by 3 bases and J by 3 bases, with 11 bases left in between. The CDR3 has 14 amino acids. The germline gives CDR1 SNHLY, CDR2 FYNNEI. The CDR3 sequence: CASSEDGGDYGYTF. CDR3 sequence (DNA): TGTGCCAGCAGTGAGGACGGGGGTGACTATGGCTACACCTTC.

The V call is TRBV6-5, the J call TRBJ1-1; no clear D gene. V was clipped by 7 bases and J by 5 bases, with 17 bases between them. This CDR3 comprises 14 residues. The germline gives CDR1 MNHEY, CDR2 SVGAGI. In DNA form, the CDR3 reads TGTGCCAGCATGGTTGTAGGGAGGCAGACTGAAGCTTTCTTT. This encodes CASMVVGRQTEAFF.

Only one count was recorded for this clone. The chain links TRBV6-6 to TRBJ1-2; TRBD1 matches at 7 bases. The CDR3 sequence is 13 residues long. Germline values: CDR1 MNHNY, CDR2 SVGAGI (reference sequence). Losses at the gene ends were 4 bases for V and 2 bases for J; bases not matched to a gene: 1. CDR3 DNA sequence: TGTGCCAGCAGTTTGGGACAGAACTATGGCTACACCTTC. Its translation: CASSLGQNYGYTF.

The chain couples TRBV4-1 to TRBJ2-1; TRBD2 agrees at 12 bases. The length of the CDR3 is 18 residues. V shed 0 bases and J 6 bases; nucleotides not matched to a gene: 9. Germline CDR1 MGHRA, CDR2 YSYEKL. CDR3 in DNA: TGCGCCAGCAGCCAAGATCTAGCGGGGGGGCTGAGGGGCAATGAGCAGTTCTTC. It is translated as CASSQDLAGGLRGNEQFF.

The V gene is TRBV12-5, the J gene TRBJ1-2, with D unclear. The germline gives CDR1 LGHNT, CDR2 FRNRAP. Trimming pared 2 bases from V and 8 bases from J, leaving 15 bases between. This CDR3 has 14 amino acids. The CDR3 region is CASGLTTSGSGYTF. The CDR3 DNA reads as TGTGCTAGTGGTTTGACTACCTCCGGGAGCGGCTACACCTTC.

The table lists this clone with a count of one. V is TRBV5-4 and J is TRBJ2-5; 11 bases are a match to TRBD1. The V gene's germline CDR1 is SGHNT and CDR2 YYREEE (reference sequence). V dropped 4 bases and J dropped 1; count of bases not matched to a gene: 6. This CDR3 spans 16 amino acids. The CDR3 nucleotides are TGTGCCAGCAGCCGCCTGGACAGGGGGCGCCAAGAGACCCAGTACTTC. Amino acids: CASSRLDRGRQETQYF.

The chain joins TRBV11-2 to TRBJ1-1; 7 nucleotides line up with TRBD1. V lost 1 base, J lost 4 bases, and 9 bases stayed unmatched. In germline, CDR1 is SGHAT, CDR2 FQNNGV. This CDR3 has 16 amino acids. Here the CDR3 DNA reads TGTGCCAGCAGCTTAGTAAGTCAGGGGGGACGCACTGAAGCTTTCTTT. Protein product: CASSLVSQGGRTEAFF.

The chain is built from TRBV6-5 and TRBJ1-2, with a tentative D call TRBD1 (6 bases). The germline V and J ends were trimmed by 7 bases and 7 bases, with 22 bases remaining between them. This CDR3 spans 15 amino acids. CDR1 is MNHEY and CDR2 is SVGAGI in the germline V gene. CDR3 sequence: CASTPRGGARGGYTF. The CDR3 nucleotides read TGTGCCAGCACTCCACGGGGGGGGGCTCGAGGTGGCTACACCTTC.

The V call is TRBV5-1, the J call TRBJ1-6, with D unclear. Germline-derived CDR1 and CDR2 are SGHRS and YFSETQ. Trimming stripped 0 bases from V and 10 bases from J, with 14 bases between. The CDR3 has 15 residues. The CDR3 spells CASSLVGQAYSPLHF. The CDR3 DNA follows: TGCGCCAGCAGCTTGGTAGGCCAGGCATACTCACCCCTCCACTTT.

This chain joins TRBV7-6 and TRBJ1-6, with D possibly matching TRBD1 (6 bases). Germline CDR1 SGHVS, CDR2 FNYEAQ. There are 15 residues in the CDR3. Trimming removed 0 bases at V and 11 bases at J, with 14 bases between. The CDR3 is CASSLAAKGGTPLHF. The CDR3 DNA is TGTGCCAGCAGCTTAGCGGCGAAGGGGGGGACACCCCTCCACTTT.

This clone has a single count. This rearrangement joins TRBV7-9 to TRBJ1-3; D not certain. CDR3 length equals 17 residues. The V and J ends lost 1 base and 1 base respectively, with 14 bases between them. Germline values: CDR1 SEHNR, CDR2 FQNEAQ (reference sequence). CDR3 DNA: TGTGCCAGCAGCTTAGGGTTCAGGTCGGCTTCTGGAAACACCATATATTTT. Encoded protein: CASSLGFRSASGNTIYF.

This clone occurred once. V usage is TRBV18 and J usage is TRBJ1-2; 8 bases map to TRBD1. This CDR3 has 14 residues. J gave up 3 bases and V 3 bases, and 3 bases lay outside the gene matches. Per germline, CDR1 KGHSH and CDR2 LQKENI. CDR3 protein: CASSPAGGDYGYTF. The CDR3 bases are TGTGCCAGCTCACCGGCAGGGGGCGACTATGGCTACACCTTC.

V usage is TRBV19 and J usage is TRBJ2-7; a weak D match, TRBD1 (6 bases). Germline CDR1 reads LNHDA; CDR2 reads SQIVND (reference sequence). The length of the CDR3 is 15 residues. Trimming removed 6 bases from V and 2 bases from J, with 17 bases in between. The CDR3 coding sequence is TGTGCCAGTAGACAGACCGGGACACCGACCTACGAGCAGTACTTC. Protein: CASRQTGTPTYEQYF.

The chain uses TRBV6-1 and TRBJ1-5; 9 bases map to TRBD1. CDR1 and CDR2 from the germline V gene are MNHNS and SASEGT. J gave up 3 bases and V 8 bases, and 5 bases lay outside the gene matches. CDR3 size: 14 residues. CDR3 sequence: CASSGTGNNQPQHF. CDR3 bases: TGTGCCAGCTCCGGGACAGGGAACAATCAGCCCCAGCATTTT.

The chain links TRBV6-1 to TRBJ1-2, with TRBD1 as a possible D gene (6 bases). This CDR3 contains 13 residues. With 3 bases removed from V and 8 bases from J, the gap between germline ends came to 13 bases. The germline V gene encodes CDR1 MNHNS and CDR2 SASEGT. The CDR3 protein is CASSERTGRGYTF. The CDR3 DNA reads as TGTGCCAGCAGTGAGCGAACAGGGCGCGGCTACACCTTC.

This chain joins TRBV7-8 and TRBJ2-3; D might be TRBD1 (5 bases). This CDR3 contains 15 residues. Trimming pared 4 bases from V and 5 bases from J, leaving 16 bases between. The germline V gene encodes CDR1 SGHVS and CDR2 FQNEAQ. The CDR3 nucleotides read TGTGCCAGCAGCTCGGGTCTGTGGCAGGGAGATACGCAGTATTTT. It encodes CASSSGLWQGDTQYF.

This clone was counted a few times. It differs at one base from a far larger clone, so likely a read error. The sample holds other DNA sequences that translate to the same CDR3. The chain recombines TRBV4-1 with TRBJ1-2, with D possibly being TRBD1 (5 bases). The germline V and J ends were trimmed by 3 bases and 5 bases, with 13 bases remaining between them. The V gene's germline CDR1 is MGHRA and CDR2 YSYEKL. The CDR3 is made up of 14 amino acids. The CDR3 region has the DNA TGCGCCAGCAGCCACCTCGACGGGGGTTATGGCTACACCTTC. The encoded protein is CASSHLDGGYGYTF.

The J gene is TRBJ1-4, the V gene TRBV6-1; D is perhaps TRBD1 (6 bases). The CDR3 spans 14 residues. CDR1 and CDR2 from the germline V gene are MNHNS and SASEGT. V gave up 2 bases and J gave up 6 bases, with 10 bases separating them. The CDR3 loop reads CASSEMGADEKLFF. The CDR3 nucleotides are TGTGCCAGCAGTGAAATGGGGGCTGATGAAAAACTGTTTTTT.

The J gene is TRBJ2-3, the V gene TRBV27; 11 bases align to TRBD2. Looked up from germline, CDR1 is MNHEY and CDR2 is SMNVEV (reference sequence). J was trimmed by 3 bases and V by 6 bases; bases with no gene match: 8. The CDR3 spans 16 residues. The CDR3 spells CASRDVAGGSTDTQYF. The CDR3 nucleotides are TGTGCCAGCAGGGACGTAGCGGGGGGGTCGACAGATACGCAGTATTTT.

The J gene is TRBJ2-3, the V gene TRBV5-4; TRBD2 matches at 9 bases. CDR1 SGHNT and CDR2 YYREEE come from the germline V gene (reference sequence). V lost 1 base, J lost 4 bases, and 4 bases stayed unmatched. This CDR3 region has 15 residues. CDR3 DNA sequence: TGTGCCAGCAGCTTGCGTCTAGCGGGGCCAGATACGCAGTATTTT. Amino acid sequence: CASSLRLAGPDTQYF.

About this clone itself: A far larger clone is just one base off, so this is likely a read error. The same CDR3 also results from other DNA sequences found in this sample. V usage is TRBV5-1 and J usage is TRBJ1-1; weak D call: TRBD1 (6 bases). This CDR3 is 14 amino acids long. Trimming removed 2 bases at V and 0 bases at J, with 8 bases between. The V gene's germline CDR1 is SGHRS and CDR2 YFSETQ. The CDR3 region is CASSLGGMNTEAFF. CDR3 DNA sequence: TGCGCCAGCAGCTTAGGGGGAATGAACACTGAAGCTTTCTTT.

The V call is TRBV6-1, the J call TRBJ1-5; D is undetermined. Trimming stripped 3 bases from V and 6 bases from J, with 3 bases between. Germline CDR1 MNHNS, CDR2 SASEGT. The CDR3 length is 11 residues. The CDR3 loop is CASSESQPQHF. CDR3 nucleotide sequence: TGTGCCAGCAGTGAGAGTCAGCCCCAGCATTTT.

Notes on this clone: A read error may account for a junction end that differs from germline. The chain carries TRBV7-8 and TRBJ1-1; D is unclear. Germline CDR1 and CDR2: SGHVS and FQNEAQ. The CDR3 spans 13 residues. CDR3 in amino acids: CASSFSIDTGAFF. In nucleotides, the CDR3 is TGTGCCAGCAGCTTTAGCATAGATACTGGAGCTTTCTTT.

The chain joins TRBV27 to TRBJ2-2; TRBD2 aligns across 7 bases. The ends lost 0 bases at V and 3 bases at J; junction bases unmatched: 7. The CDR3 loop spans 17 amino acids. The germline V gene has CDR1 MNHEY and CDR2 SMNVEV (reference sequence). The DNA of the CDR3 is TGTGCCAGCAGTTTATCGGGCGGGGGAACATACACCGGGGAGCTGTTTTTT. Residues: CASSLSGGGTYTGELFF.

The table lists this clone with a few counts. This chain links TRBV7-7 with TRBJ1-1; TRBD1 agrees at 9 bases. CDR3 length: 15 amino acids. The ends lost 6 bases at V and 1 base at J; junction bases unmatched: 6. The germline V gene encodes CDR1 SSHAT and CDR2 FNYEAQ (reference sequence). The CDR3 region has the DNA TGTGCCAGCAGACGTCTGGGACAGGGGAACACTGAAGCTTTCTTT. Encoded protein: CASRRLGQGNTEAFF.

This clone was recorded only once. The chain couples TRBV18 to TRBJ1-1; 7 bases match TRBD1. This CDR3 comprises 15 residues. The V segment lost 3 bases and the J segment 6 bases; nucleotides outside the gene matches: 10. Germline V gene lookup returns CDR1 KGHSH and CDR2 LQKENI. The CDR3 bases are TGTGCCAGCTCACCCGCGCCGGGACAGTCTTCTGAAGCTTTCTTT. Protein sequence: CASSPAPGQSSEAFF.